This T cell receptor (beta chain) was sequenced in a study of CD8+ T cells in alopecia areata. On the study more broadly: A regimen of oral tofacitinib, 5 to 10 mg twice daily, was given to treated patients. Findings and limits, study-wide: Numerous expanded lesional clones remained in scalp and blood during tofacitinib.

The CDR3 spans 13 residues. V lost 4 bases and J lost 5, with 13 bases in between. The germline V gene has CDR1 SQVTM and CDR2 ANQGSEA. Stated treatment: oral pan-JAK inhibitor, 5-10 mg twice daily. Extracted from the samples, RNA was reverse transcribed into cDNA to serve as the sequencing template. Generated by immunoSEQ multiplex PCR, the TCRdb table keeps only in-frame clones and is missing some. The sample lists roughly 280,000 clones; approximately 60% were seen once. A word on this clone: Its cognate antigen is unknown.

The rearrangement uses TRBV29-1 and TRBJ2-3; D is uncertain. The sample consisted of CD4+ T cells sorted from blood, taken around week 53, from a patient treated with tofacitinib. The sequence was obtained from a human donor with alopecia areata. The CDR3 DNA sequence: TGCAGCGTTGCAATGGCAGGCGTAGATACGCAGTATTTT. Its translation is CSVAMAGVDTQYF.